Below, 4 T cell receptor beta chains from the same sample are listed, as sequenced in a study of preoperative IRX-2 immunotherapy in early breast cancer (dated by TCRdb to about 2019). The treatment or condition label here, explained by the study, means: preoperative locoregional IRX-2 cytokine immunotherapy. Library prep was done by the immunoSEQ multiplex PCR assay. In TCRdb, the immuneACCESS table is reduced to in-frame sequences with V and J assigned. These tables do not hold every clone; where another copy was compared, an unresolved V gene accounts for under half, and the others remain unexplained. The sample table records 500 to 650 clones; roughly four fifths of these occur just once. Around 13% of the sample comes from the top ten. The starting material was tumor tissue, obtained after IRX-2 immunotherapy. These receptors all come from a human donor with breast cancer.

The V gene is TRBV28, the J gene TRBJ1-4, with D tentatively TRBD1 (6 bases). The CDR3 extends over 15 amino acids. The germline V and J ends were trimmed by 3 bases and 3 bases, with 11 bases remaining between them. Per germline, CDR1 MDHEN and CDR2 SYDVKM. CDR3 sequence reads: CASSFPGGPNEKLFF. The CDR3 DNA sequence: TGTGCCAGCAGTTTTCCTGGGGGCCCTAATGAAAAACTGTTTTTT.

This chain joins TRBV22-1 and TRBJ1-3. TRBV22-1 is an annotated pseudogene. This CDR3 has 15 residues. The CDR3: CASSLVQGGGNTIYF. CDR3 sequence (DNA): TGTGCCAGCAGTTTAGTACAGGGAGGGGGAAACACCATATATTTT.

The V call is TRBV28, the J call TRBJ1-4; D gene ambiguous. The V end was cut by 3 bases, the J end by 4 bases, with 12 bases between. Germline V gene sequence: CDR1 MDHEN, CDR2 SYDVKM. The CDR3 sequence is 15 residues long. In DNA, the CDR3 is TGTGCCAGCAGTTTCAGTTCGGGGTATAATGAAAAACTGTTTTTT. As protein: CASSFSSGYNEKLFF.

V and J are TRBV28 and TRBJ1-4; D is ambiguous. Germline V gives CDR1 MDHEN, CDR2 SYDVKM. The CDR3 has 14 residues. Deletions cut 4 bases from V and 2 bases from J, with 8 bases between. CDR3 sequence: CASSSTTTNEKLFF. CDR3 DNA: TGTGCCAGCAGTTCGACAACGACTAATGAAAAACTGTTTTTT. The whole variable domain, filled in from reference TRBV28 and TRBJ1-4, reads DVKVTQSSRYLVKRTGEKVFLECVQDMDHENMFWYRQDPGLGLRLIYFSYDVKMKEKGDIPEGYSVSREKKERFSLILESASTNQTSMYLCASSSTTTNEKLFFGSGTQLSVL.